This T cell receptor beta chain was captured by sequencing in a study of STAT5B mutations in CD4+ large granular lymphocyte leukemia. Whole-study context: Healthy donors showed HLA-associated enrichment of the CDR3 'QG' motif.

Germline values: CDR1 MGHRA, CDR2 YSYEKL. The CDR3 covers 14 residues. Trimming cost V 0 bases and J 6 bases, with 11 bases left between them. As to this clone: Its specificity is unknown.

Study findings and constraints: TRBV06-family usage was enriched in top patient clones (8/27) versus controls (2/35).

TCRdb's copy holds only in-frame clones and misses some; the assay was immunoSEQ multiplex PCR. The table has about 45,000 clones, approximately 86% seen once. The sequencing sample was made of CD4+ T cells from blood buffy coats. J is TRBJ1-1 and V is TRBV4-1; possibly TRBD1 for D (5 bases). This clonotype was sampled from a human donor in good health. DNA of the CDR3: TGCGCCAGCAGCCAAGATGGGGCAGAGGCTGAAGCTTTCTTT. It is translated as CASSQDGAEAEAFF.